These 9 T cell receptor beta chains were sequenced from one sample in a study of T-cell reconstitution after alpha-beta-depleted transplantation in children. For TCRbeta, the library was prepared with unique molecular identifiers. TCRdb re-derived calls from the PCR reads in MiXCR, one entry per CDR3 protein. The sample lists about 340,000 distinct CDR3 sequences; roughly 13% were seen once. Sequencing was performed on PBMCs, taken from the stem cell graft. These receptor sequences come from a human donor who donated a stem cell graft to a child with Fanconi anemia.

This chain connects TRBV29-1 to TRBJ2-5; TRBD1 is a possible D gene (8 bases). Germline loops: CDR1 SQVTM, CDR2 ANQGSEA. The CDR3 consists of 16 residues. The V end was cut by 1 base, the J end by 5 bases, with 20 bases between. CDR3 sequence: CSVEVPQGGFGETQYF. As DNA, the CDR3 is TGCAGCGTTGAAGTCCCACAGGGGGGGTTCGGGGAGACCCAGTACTTC.

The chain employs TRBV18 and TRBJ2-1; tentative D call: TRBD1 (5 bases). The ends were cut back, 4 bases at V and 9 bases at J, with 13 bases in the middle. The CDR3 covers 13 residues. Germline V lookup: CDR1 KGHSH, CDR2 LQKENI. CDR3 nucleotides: TGTGCCAGCTCACTGGGGCCCGTCGGTGAGCAGTTCTTC. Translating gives CASSLGPVGEQFF. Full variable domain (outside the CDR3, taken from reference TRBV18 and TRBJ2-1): NAGVMQNPRHLVRRRGQEARLRCSPMKGHSHVYWYRQLPEEGLKFMVYLQKENIIDESGMPKERFSAEFPKEGPSILRIQQVVRGDSAAYFCASSLGPVGEQFFGPGTRLTVL.

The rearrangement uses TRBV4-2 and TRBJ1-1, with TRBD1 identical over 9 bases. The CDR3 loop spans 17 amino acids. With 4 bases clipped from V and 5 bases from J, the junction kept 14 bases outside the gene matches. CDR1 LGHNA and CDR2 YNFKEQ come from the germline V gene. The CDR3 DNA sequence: TGTGCCAGCAGCCGCCGAGATCCGGGACAGGGCCGTACTGAAGCTTTCTTT. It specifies CASSRRDPGQGRTEAFF.

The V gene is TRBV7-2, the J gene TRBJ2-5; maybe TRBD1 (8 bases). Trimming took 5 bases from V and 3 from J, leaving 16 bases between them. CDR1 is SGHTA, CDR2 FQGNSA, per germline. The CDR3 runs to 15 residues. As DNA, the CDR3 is TGTGCCAGCAGCCCCGACAGGGGAGGGGAAGAGACCCAGTACTTC. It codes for CASSPDRGGEETQYF.

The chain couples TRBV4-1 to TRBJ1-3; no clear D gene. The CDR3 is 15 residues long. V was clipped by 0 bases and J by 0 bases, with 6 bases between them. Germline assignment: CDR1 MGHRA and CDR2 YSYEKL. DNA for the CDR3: TGCGCCAGCAGCCAAGATTACGGCTCTGGAAACACCATATATTTT. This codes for CASSQDYGSGNTIYF.

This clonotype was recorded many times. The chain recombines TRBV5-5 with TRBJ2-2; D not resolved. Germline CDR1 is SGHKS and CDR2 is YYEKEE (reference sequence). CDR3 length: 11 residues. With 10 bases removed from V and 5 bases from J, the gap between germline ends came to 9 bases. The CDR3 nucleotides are TGTGCCGGCCAGAATACCGGGGAGCTGTTTTTT. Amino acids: CAGQNTGELFF.

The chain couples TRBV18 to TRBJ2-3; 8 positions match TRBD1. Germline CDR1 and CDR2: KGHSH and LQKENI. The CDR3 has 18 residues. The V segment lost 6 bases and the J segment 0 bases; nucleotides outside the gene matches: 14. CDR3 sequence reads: CASSLRQGPLTSTDTQYF. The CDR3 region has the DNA TGTGCCAGCTCGCTACGACAGGGGCCCCTCACCAGCACAGATACGCAGTATTTT.

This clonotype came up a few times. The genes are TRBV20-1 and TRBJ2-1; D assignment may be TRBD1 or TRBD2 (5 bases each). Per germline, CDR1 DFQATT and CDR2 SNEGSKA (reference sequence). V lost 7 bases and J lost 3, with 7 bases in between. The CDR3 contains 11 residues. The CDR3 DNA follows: TGCAGTGGGGACCGCTACAATGAGCAGTTCTTC. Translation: CSGDRYNEQFF.

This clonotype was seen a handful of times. The CDR3 coding sequence is TGTGCCAGCAGTCCTACGCGTACTGAAGCTTTCTTT. It is translated as CASSPTRTEAFF. V usage is TRBV2 and J usage is TRBJ1-1, with D hard to call. The V end was cut by 5 bases, the J end by 5 bases, with 9 bases between. The CDR3 has 12 residues. CDR1 SNHLY and CDR2 FYNNEI come from the germline V gene.